The rows below give T cell receptor beta chains drawn from one sample of a study of technical replicates of blood from a few donors. Using immunoSEQ multiplex PCR, the repertoire was profiled, and TCRdb retains in-frame clones only, with some absent. The sample holds around 70,000 clones, 85% to 95% seen once. The sample taken for sequencing was T cells isolated from PBMCs. The origin of the receptors is a human donor in good health. CDR3s include the opening cysteine and the closing phenylalanine or tryptophan. The D gene is left open where the match is weak. Not all rows give a size; the values are once, few, many and, for expanded clones, a class.

- | TRBJ1-1 | TRBV19 | - | TGTGCCGCGGGAGGGGCTGAAGCTTTCTTT | CAAGGAEAFF
TRBD1 | TRBJ1-5 | TRBV10-3 | - | TGTGCCATCAGTGATACAGGGGGCGGCAATCAGCCCCAGCATTTT | CAISDTGGGNQPQHF
- | TRBJ1-2 | TRBV29-1 | - | TGCAGCGTTGAACACCGGGGTGGTGGCTACACCTTC | CSVEHRGGGYTF
- | TRBJ1-4 | TRBV4-1 | - | TGCGCCAGCAGCCAAGTCCCATCAGGGGCCCCCGATGAAAAACTGTTTTTT | CASSQVPSGAPDEKLFF
TRBD1 | TRBJ1-2 | TRBV11-2 | - | TGTGCCAGCAGCCAGGACAGGAACTATGGCTACACCTTC | CASSQDRNYGYTF
- | TRBJ1-2 | TRBV6-6 | - | TGTGCCAGCAGTTCACCGTCGAGGGCACGGGGGGGCTACACCTTC | CASSSPSRARGGYTF
- | TRBJ1-2 | TRBV28 | - | TGTGCCAGCAGTTTAGGCTTGTATACCTATGGCTACACCTTC | CASSLGLYTYGYTF
TRBD2 | TRBJ2-5 | TRBV7-2 | - | TGTGCCAGCCGAAGAGCGGGGGGCCTAGAGACCCAGTACTTC | CASRRAGGLETQYF
- | TRBJ1-1 | TRBV30 | - | TGTGCCTGGAGTGTGGGCACAGGCACTGAAGCTTTCTTT | CAWSVGTGTEAFF
TRBD2 | TRBJ2-3 | TRBV18 | - | TGTGCCAGCTCACCCCGGGGGGGGGCAGTTGCAGATACGCAGTATTTT | CASSPRGGAVADTQYF
- | TRBJ2-3 | TRBV5-1 | - | TGCGCCAGTTCGCTGGGGGGGGGCGAAGATACGCAGTATTTT | CASSLGGGEDTQYF
- | TRBJ2-5 | TRBV15 | - | TGTGCCACCAGCAGAGCAGGGGTTTCTACTATGGAGACCCAGTACTTC | CATSRAGVSTMETQYF
- | TRBJ2-7 | TRBV16 | - | TGTGCCAGCAGCCCGGTACAGGGAAAGGGCCCCTACGAGCAGTACTTC | CASSPVQGKGPYEQYF
TRBD1 | TRBJ2-5 | TRBV29-1 | - | TGCAGCGTTTTGACCGGGACAGGGCATTACCAAGAGACCCAGTACTTC | CSVLTGTGHYQETQYF
- | TRBJ2-2 | TRBV7-9 | once | TGTGCCAGCAGCCCCCCGTGGGGCGCATCGAACACCGGGGAGCTGTTTTTT | CASSPPWGASNTGELFF
- | TRBJ2-3 | TRBV7-9 | once | TGTGCCAGCAGCTTACTCTCCGGGGTGGTCGAGAGCACAGATACGCAGTATTTT | CASSLLSGVVESTDTQYF
TRBD1 | TRBJ2-6 | TRBV6-5 | - | TGTGCCAGCAGTTACAGGGGGCCTGGGGCCAACGTCCTGACTTTC | CASSYRGPGANVLTF
TRBD1 | TRBJ1-2 | TRBV28 | - | TGTGCCAGCAGTATCAGGTCCGGGACAGGGAGTCGTGGCTACACCTTC | CASSIRSGTGSRGYTF
- | TRBJ1-1 | TRBV4-1 | - | TGCGCCAGCAGCCAAGGGTGGACAGTCTCAAACACTGAAGCTTTCTTT | CASSQGWTVSNTEAFF
- | TRBJ2-1 | TRBV30 | - | TGTGCCTGGAGTGCGGGGAATGAGCAGTTCTTC | CAWSAGNEQFF
- | TRBJ2-3 | TRBV5-1 | once | TGCGCCAGCAGCCCGGGAGGCACAGATACGCAGTATTTT | CASSPGGTDTQYF
- | TRBJ1-1 | TRBV14 | - | TGTGCCAGCAGCCAGATAGGAGGAGAAACTAACACTGAAGCTTTCTTT | CASSQIGGETNTEAFF
TRBD1 | TRBJ2-5 | TRBV29-1 | - | TGCAGCGTCGGACAGGGGGACCAAGAGACCCAGTACTTC | CSVGQGDQETQYF
- | TRBJ2-6 | TRBV5-6 | - | TGTGCCAGCAGCGGGGACACTTTCTCTGGGGCCAACGTCCTGACTTTC | CASSGDTFSGANVLTF
- | TRBJ1-5 | TRBV10-3 | - | TGTGCCATCAGTGAGCGCGGAAGGCAGCCCCAGCATTTT | CAISERGRQPQHF
TRBD2 | TRBJ2-7 | TRBV4-1 | - | TGCGCCAGCAGCCCAGGACTAGCGAAAACCTACGAGCAGTACTTC | CASSPGLAKTYEQYF
TRBD1 | TRBJ1-3 | TRBV5-1 | - | TGCGCCAGCAGCTTGGCCGGTGCAGGGGGCAGGTCTGGAAACACCATATATTTT | CASSLAGAGGRSGNTIYF
TRBD2 | TRBJ2-3 | TRBV5-1 | - | TGCGCCAGCAGCTTGTTGTCGGGGGGAACAGCCACAGATACGCAGTATTTT | CASSLLSGGTATDTQYF
TRBD2 | TRBJ2-2 | TRBV30 | - | TGTGCCTGGAGAGCGGGGGGGCCCAACACCGGGGAGCTGTTTTTT | CAWRAGGPNTGELFF
TRBD1 | TRBJ2-7 | TRBV6-6 | - | TGTGCCAGCAGTTGGTCGGGGACAGTCTCCTACGAGCAGTACTTC | CASSWSGTVSYEQYF
TRBD2 | TRBJ2-2 | TRBV19 | - | TGTGCCAGTAGCGGACTAGCGGGAGGGTACGACACCGGGGAGCTGTTTTTT | CASSGLAGGYDTGELFF
TRBD2 | TRBJ2-7 | TRBV7-2 | - | TGTGCCAGCAGCTTTAGCGGGGGTCCCTACGAGCAGTACTTC | CASSFSGGPYEQYF
TRBD1 | TRBJ1-1 | TRBV9 | - | TGTGCCAGCAGCCCCCCGACAGGGGCAGCTTTCTTT | CASSPPTGAAFF
- | TRBJ2-7 | TRBV14 | - | TGTGCCAGCAGCCACGCTGGGACACCCACCGACGAGCAGTACTTC | CASSHAGTPTDEQYF
- | TRBJ2-3 | TRBV21-1 | - | - | CASSYPPVAGGSTDTQYF
- | TRBJ2-3 | TRBV7-8 | - | TGTGCCAGCAGCTTAGCGTTAGGACAGTTCATACCAAGCACAGATACGCAGTATTTT | CASSLALGQFIPSTDTQYF
- | TRBJ1-5 | TRBV11-2 | - | TGTGCCAGCAGTACCCAGGGAGGTCAGCCCCAGCATTTT | CASSTQGGQPQHF
TRBD1 | TRBJ1-2 | TRBV29-1 | - | TGCAGCGTTCAACAATTAGGACAGGGGATGTCTGGCTACACCTTC | CSVQQLGQGMSGYTF
- | TRBJ2-7 | TRBV6-5 | - | TGTGCCAGCACCCGAGGGGGGGGGTCCTACGAGCAGTACTTC | CASTRGGGSYEQYF
TRBD1 | TRBJ1-1 | TRBV28 | - | TGTGCCAGCGATGACAGGGGGAACACTGAAGCTTTCTTT | CASDDRGNTEAFF
TRBD1 | TRBJ1-5 | TRBV4-1 | - | TGCGCCAGCAGCCAAGATCGGGCAGGGGGTATCAGCAATCAGCCCCAGCATTTT | CASSQDRAGGISNQPQHF